This paragraph reports one T cell receptor (beta chain). Its antigen is unidentified. Relative to the germline gene, one junction end is altered; a read error may explain this. The source of the sample is a study of tumor-infiltrating lymphocytes in primary liver carcinoma. Overall study: With diameters of roughly 4 to 10 cm, tumors were stage T1-T3 N0M0.

Germline DNA was also extracted, while the blood RNA originated from unsorted whole blood. The patients, who had chronic HBV infection, were treatment-naive (untreated). Germline V lookup: CDR1 MDHEN, CDR2 SYDVKM. The CDR3 extends over 17 amino acids. Study-wide points: Tumor-adjacent and tumor-blood pairs displayed less overlap than did pairs of tumor regions. It was in tumors, not blood, that the top-250-clone fraction was significantly higher (p = 0.039).

TCR beta cDNA came from about 500 ng total RNA, primed with a constant-region primer. Construction of TCR beta libraries relied on three successive nested multiplex PCR rounds employing slightly modified ARM-PCR. A C-beta reverse primer and TRBV1-TRBV30 forward primers served in each of the first two PCR rounds, at approximately 10 cycles apiece. TCRdb redid the calling of the multiplex PCR reads with MiXCR, one entry per CDR3 protein. The table lists approximately 300,000 distinct CDR3 sequences, approximately 60% of them singletons, with roughly 10% in the top ten. The receptor was derived from a man aged 35 to 55 with primary liver carcinoma and hepatitis B virus infection. The chain carries TRBV28 and TRBJ2-3, with 11 nucleotides matching TRBD2. What was sequenced was peripheral blood. The CDR3 DNA reads as TGTGCCAGCAGGACTAGCGGGGCTCTCCTCCTAGGAGATACGCACTATTTT. Its protein product is CASRTSGALLLGDTHYF.